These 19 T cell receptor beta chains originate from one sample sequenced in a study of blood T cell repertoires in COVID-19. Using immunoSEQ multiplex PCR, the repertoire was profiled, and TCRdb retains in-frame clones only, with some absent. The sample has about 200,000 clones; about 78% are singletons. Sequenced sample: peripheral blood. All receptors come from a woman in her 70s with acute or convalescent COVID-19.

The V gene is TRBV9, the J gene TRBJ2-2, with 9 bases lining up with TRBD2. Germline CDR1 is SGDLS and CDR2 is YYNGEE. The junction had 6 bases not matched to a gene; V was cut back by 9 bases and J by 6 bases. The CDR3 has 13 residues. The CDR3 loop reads CATQSGRSGELFF. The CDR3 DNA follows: TGTGCCACCCAAAGCGGGAGGTCCGGGGAGCTGTTTTTT.

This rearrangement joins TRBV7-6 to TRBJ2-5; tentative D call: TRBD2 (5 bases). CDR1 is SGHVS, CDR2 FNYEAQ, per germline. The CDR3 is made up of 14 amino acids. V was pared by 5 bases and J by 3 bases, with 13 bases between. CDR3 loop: CASSPVVSEETQYF. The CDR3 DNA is TGTGCCAGCAGCCCCGTTGTTAGCGAAGAGACCCAGTACTTC.

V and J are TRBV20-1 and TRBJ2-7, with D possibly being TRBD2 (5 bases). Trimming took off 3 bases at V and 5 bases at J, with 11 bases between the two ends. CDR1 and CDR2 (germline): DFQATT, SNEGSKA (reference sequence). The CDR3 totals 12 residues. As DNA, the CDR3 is TGCAGTGCTAGTCTACTGAGGGACGAGCAGTACTTC. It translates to CSASLLRDEQYF.

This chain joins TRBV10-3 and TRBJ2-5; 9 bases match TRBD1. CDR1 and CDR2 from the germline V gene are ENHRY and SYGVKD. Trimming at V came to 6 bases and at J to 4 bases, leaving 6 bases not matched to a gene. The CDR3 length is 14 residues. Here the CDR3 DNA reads TGTGCCATCAGCCAAGGGACAGGGCCAGAGACCCAGTACTTC. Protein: CAISQGTGPETQYF.

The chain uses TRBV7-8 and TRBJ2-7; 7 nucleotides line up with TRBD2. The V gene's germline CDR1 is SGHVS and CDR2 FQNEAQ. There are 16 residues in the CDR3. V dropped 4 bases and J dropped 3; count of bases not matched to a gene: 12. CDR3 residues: CASSSRDLAVLYEQYF. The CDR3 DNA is TGTGCCAGCAGCTCCAGAGATCTAGCGGTGCTCTACGAGCAGTACTTC.

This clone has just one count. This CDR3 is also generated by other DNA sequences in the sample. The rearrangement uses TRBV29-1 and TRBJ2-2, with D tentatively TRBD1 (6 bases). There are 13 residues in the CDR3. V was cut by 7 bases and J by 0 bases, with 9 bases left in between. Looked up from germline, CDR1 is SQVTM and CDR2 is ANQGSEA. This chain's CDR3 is CSAGTTNTGELFF. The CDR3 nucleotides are TGCAGCGCTGGGACAACGAACACCGGGGAGCTGTTTTTT.

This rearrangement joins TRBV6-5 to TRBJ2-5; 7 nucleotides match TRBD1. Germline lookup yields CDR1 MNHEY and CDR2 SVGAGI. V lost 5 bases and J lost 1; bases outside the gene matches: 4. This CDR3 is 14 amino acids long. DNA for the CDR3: TGTGCCAGCAGTCAACGGGACAGCCAAGAGACCCAGTACTTC. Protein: CASSQRDSQETQYF.

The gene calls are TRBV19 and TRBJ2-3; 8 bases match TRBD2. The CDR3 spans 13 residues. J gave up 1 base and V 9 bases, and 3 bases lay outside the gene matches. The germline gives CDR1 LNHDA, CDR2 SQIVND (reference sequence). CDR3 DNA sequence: TGTGCCAGCCTGCGGGAGGGCACAGATACGCAGTATTTT. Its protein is CASLREGTDTQYF.

The CDR3 loop reads CATSDLRREGGLDTQYF. CDR3 coding DNA: TGTGCCACCAGTGATTTGCGGCGGGAGGGCGGTTTGGATACGCAGTATTTT. The genes are TRBV24-1 and TRBJ2-3; 9 bases align to TRBD2. The trim removed 0 bases at V and 6 bases at J, leaving 9 bases unmatched. This CDR3 comprises 17 residues. Per germline, CDR1 KGHDR and CDR2 SFDVKD.

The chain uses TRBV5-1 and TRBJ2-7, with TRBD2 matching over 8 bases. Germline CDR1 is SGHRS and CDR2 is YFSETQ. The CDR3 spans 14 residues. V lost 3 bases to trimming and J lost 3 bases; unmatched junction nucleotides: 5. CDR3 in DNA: TGCGCCAGCAGCTGGGGGACTAGGGGCTACGAGCAGTACTTC. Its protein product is CASSWGTRGYEQYF.

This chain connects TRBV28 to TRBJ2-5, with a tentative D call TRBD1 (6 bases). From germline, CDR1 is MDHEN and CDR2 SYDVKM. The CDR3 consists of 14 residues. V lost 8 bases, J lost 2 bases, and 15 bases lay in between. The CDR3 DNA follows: TGTGCCAGCCGCCCAGGGGCACGACAAGAGACCCAGTACTTC. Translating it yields CASRPGARQETQYF.

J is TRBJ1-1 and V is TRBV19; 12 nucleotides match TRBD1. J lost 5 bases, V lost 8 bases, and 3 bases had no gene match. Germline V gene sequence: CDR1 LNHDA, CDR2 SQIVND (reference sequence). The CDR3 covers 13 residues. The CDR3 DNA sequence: TGTGCCAGTGGGGACAGGGGGCTTACTGAAGCTTTCTTT. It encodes CASGDRGLTEAFF.

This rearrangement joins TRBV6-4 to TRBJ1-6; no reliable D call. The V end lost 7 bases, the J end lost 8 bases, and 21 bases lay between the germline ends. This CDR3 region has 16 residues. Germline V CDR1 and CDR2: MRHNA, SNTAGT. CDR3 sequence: CASNGSRTQRDSPLHF. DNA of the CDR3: TGTGCCAGCAACGGTTCGCGCACCCAACGGGATTCACCCCTCCACTTT.

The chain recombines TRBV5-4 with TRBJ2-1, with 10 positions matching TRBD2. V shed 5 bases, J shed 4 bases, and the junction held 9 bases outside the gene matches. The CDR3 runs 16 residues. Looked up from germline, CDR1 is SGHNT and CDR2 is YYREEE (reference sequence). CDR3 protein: CASRPGASGSYNEQFF. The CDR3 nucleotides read TGTGCCAGCAGACCCGGGGCTAGCGGGAGTTACAATGAGCAGTTCTTC.

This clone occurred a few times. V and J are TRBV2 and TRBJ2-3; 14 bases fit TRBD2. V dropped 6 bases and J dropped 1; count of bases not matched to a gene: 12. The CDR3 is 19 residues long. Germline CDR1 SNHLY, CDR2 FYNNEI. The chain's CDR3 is CASRAGLGLAGVGTDTQYF. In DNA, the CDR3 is TGTGCCAGCAGAGCCGGTTTGGGACTAGCGGGAGTTGGCACAGATACGCAGTATTTT.

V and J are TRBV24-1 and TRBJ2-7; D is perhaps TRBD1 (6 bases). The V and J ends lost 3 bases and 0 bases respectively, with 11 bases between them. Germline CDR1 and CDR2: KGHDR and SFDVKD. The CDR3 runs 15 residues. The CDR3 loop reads CATSDPAGASYEQYF. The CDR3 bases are TGTGCCACCAGTGATCCTGCAGGGGCCTCCTACGAGCAGTACTTC.

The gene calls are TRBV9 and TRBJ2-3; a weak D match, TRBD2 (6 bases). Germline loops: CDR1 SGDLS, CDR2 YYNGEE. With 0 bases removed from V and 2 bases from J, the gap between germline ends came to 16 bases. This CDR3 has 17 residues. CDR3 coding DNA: TGTGCCAGCAGCGTAGAAGTTGCGGGGTGGTTCACAGATACGCAGTATTTT. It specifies CASSVEVAGWFTDTQYF.

CDR3 loop: CASSPRTSLTRNEQFF. CDR3 sequence (DNA): TGTGCCAGCAGCCCCCGGACTAGCCTCACGAGAAATGAGCAGTTCTTC. This chain joins TRBV9 and TRBJ2-1, with 8 bases lining up with TRBD2. Germline V gene lookup returns CDR1 SGDLS and CDR2 YYNGEE. V shed 4 bases and J 7 bases; nucleotides not matched to a gene: 13. The length of the CDR3 is 16 residues.

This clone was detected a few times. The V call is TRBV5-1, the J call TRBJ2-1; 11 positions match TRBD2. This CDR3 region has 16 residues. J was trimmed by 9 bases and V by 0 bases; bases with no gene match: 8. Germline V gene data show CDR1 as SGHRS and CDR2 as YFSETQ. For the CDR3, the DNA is TGCGCCAGCAGCTTGGACGCTAGCGGGAGGATGATTGAGCAGTTCTTC. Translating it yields CASSLDASGRMIEQFF.